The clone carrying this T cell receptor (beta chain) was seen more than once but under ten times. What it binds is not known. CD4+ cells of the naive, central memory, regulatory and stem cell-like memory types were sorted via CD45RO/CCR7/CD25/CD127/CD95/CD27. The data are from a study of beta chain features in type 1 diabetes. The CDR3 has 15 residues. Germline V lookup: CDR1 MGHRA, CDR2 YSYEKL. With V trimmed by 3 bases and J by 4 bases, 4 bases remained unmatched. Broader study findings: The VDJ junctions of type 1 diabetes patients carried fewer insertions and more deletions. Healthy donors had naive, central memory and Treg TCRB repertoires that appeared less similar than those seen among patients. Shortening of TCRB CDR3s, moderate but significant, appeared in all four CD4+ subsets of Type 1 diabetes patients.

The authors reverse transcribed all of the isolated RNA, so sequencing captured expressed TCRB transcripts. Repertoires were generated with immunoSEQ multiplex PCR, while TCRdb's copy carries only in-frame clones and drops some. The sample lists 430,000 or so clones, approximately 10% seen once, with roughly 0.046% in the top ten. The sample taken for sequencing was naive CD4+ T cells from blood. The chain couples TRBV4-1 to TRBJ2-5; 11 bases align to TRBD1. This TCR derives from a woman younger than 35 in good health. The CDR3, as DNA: TGCGCCAGCAGCCAGATTGGGACAGGGGGAGAGACCCAGTACTTC. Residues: CASSQIGTGGETQYF.